The entry below describes one T cell receptor (beta chain). One entry per CDR3 protein, called by TCRdb with MiXCR from the 5' RACE reads. This sample has about 40,000 distinct CDR3 sequences, with approximately 17% found just once. From germline, CDR1 is SGHVS and CDR2 FQNEAQ. The CDR3 loop spans 15 amino acids. The V end was cut by 5 bases, the J end by 4 bases, with 14 bases between. The TCR was taken from a female donor with breast cancer. The specimen sequenced was naive CD4+ T cells sorted from a lymph node. Subset specified: naive CD4+ T cells, CD4+CD45RA+CD25-. V gene TRBV7-8 combines with J gene TRBJ2-2, with TRBD1 as a possible D gene (5 bases). CDR3 loop: CASSLNGAFTGELFF. The CDR3 DNA is TGTGCCAGCAGCCTAAATGGGGCCTTCACCGGGGAGCTGTTTTTT.